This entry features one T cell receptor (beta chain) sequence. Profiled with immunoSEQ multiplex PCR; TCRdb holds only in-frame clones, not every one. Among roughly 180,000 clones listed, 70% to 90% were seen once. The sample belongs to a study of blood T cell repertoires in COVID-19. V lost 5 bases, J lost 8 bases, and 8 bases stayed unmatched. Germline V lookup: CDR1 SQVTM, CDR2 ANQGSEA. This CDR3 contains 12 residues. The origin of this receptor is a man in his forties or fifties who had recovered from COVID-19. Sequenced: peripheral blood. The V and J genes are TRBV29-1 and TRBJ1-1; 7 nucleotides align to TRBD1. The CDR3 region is CSVSPGQAEAFF. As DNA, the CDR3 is TGCAGCGTTTCTCCCGGACAGGCCGAAGCTTTCTTT.